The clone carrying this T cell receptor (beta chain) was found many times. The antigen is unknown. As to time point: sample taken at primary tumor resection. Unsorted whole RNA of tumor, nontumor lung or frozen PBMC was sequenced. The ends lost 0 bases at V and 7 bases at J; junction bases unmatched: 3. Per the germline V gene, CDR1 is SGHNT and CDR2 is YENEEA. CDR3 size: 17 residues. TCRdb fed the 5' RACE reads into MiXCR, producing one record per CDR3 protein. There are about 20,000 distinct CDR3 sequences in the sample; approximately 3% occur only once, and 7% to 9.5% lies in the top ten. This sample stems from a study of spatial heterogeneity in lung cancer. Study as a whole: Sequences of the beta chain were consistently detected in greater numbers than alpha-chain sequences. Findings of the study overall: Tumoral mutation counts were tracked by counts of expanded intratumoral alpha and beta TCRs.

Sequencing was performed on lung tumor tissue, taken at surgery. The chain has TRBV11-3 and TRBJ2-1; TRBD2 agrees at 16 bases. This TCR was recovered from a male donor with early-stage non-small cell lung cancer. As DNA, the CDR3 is TGTGCCAGCAGCTTAGACTTGGGACTAGCGGGAGGGAATGAGCAGTTCTTC. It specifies CASSLDLGLAGGNEQFF.